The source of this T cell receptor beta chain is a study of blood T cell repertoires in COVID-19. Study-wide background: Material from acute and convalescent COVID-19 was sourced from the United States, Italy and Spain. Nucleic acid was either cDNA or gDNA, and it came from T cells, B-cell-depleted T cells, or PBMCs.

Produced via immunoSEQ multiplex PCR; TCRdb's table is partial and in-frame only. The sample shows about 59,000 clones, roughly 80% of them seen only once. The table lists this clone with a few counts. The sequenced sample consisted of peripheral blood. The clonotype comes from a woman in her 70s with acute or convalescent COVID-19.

DNA for the CDR3: TGTGCCAGCAGTGAAATAGGGACAGTAAACAATGAGCAGTTCTTC. Amino acids: CASSEIGTVNNEQFF. The chain recombines TRBV6-1 with TRBJ2-1, with 7 bases aligning to TRBD1. The germline V gene has CDR1 MNHNS and CDR2 SASEGT. The V gene end was trimmed by 2 bases and the J gene end by 5 bases; junction bases not matched to a gene: 6. The CDR3 runs 15 residues.